Detailed here is one T cell receptor (beta chain). Antigen: not known. The data derive from a study of radiotherapy plus CTLA-4 blockade in lung cancer. Findings and limits, study-wide: Early blood T cell clone dynamics reportedly forecast response best, with interferon-beta.

V lost 1 base to trimming and J lost 7 bases, with 8 bases between them. CDR1 is SGHVS, CDR2 FNYEAQ, per germline. The CDR3 loop spans 13 amino acids. Produced via immunoSEQ multiplex PCR; TCRdb's table is partial and in-frame only. The sample includes 90,000 to 95,000 clones, about four fifths of them seen just once. The sequencing here drew on peripheral blood, taken from a patient treated with radiotherapy plus ipilimumab. The V and J genes are TRBV7-6 and TRBJ1-5; no definite D call. The receptor's source is a human donor with non-small cell lung cancer who had stable disease on radiotherapy plus ipilimumab. The CDR3 reads CASSLVAGQPQHF. For the CDR3, the DNA is TGTGCCAGCAGCTTAGTTGCGGGACAGCCCCAGCATTTT.